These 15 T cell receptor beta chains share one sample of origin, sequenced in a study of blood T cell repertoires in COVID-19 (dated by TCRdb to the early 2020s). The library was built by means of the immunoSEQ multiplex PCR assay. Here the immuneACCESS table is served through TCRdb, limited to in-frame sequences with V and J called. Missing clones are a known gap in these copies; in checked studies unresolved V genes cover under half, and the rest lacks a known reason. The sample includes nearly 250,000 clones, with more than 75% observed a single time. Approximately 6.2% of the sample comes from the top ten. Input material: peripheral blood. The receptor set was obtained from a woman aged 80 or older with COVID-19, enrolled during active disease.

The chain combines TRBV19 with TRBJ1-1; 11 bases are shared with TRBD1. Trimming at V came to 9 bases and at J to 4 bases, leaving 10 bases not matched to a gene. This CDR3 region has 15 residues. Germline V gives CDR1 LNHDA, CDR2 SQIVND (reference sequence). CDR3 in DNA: TGTGCCAGCGCCACCCGGGACAGGGGGGTCACTGAAGCTTTCTTT. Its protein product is CASATRDRGVTEAFF.

Written as DNA, the CDR3 is TGTGCCAGCAGCGTAGTACTAGCGGGGCAAGAGACCCAGTACTTC. It is translated as CASSVVLAGQETQYF. V gene TRBV9 combines with J gene TRBJ2-5; 10 bases are a match to TRBD2. The trim removed 0 bases at V and 2 bases at J, leaving 1 base unmatched. This CDR3 has 15 amino acids. CDR1 and CDR2 (germline): SGDLS, YYNGEE.

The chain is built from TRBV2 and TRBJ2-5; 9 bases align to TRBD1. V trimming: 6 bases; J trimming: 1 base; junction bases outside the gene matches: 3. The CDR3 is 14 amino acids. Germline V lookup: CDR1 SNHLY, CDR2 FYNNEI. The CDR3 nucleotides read TGTGCCAGCAGACAGGGGGCTCGCCAAGAGACCCAGTACTTC. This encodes CASRQGARQETQYF.

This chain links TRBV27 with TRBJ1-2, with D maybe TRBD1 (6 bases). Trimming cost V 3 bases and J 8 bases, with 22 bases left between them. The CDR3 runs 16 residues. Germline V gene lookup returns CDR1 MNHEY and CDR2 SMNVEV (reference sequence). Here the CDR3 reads CASSFRATGSPRGYTF. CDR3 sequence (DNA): TGTGCCAGCAGTTTTAGGGCCACAGGGTCCCCTCGCGGCTACACCTTC.

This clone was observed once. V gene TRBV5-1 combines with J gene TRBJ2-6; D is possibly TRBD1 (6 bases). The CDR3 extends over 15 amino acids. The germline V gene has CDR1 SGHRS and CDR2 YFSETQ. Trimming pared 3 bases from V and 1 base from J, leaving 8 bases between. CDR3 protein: CASSSQGSGANVLTF. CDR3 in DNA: TGCGCCAGCAGCTCTCAGGGGTCTGGGGCCAACGTCCTGACTTTC.

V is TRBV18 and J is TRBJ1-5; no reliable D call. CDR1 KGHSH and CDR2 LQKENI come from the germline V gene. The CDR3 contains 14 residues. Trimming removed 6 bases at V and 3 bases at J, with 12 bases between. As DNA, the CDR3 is TGTGCCAGCTCTGGACTTGAGGTCAATCAGCCCCAGCATTTT. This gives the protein CASSGLEVNQPQHF.

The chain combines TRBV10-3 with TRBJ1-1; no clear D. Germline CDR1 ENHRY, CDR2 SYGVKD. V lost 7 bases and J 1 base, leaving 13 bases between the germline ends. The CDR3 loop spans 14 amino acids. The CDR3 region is CAITEKAGNTEAFF. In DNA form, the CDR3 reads TGTGCCATCACGGAGAAAGCGGGGAACACTGAAGCTTTCTTT.

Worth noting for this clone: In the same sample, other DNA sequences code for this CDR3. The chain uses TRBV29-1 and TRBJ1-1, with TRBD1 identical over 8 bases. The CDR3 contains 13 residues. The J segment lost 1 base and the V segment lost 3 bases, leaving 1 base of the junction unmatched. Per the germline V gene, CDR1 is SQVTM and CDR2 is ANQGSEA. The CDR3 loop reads CSVETGENTEAFF. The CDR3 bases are TGCAGCGTTGAGACAGGGGAGAACACTGAAGCTTTCTTT. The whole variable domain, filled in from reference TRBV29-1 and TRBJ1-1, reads SAVISQKPSRDICQRGTSLTIQCQVDSQVTMMFWYRQQPGQSLTLIATANQGSEATYESGFVIDKFPISRPNLTFSTLTVSNMSPEDSSIYLCSVETGENTEAFFGQGTRLTVV.

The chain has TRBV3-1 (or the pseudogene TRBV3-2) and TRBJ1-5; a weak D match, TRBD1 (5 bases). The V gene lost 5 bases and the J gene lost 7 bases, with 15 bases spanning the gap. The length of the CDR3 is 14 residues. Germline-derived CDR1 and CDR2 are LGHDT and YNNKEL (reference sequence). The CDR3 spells CASSFSMGGQPQHF. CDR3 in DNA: TGTGCCAGCAGCTTCTCCATGGGGGGGCAGCCCCAGCATTTT.

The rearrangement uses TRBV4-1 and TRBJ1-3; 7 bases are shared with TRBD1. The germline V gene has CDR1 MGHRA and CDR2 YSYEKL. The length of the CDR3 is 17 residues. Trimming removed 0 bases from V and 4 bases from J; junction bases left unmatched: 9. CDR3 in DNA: TGCGCCAGCAGCCAAGATCCTAGGGGGCTAGGGGGAAACACCATATATTTT. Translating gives CASSQDPRGLGGNTIYF.

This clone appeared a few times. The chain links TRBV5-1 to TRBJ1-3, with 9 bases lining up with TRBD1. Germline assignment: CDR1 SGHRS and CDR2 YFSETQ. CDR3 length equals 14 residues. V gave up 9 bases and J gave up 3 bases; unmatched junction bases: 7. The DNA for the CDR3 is TGCGCCACCCAGCGGACAGGGGATGGAAACACCATATATTTT. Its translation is CATQRTGDGNTIYF.

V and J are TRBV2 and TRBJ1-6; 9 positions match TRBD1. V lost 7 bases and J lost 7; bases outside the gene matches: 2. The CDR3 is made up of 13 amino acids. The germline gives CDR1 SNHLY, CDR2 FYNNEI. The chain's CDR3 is CASTGQGNSPLHF. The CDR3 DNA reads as TGTGCCAGCACCGGACAGGGGAATTCACCCCTCCACTTT. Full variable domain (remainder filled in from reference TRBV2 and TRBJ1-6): EPEVTQTPSHQVTQMGQEVILRCVPISNHLYFYWYRQILGQKVEFLVSFYNNEISEKSEIFDDQFSVERPDGSNFTLKIRSTKLEDSAMYFCASTGQGNSPLHFGNGTRLTVT.

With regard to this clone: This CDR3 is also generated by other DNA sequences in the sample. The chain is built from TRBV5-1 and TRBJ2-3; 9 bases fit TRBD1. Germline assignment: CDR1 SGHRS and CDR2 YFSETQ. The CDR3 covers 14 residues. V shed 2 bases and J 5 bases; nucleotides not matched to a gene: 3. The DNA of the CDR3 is TGCGCCAGCAGCTTACAGGGGGCGCGAGATACGCAGTATTTT. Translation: CASSLQGARDTQYF.

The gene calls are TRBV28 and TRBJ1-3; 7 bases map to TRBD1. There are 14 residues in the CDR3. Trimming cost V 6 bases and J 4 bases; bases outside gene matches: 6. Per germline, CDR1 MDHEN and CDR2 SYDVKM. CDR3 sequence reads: CASRDGTDGNTIYF. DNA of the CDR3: TGTGCCAGCAGAGACGGGACAGACGGAAACACCATATATTTT.

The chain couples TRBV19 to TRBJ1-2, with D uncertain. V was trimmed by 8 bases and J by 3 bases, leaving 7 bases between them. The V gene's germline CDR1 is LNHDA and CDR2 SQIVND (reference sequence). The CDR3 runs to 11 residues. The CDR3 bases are TGTGCCAGTGGAGTTGACTATGGCTACACCTTC. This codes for CASGVDYGYTF. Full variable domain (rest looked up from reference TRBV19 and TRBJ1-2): DGGITQSPKYLFRKEGQNVTLSCEQNLNHDAMYWYRQDPGQGLRLIYYSQIVNDFQKGDIAEGYSVSREKKESFPLTVTSAQKNPTAFYLCASGVDYGYTFGSGTRLTVV.